This section outlines one T cell receptor beta chain sequence together with its context. Participants came from roughly 25 US areas, aged roughly 18 to 95 years. The CDR3 sequence is 15 residues long. The trim removed 5 bases at V and 0 bases at J, leaving 7 bases unmatched. Germline CDR1 SGHNT, CDR2 YYREEE (reference sequence). This sample is part of a study of blood T cell repertoires in COVID-19. At the level of the study: Sources were T cells, B-cell-depleted T cells, or PBMCs; the material itself was cDNA or gDNA.

The table came from immunoSEQ multiplex PCR; TCRdb's copy has only in-frame clones and leaves some out. The sample has about 200,000 clones, just under 90% seen once. Specimen: PBMCs or T cells enriched from blood (not recorded which). The V gene is TRBV5-4, the J gene TRBJ1-1; 7 nucleotides agree with TRBD1. The clonotype originates from a woman aged 30 to 39 with acute COVID-19. CDR3 in amino acids: CASSGTASMNTEAFF. CDR3 DNA: TGTGCCAGCAGTGGGACAGCAAGTATGAACACTGAAGCTTTCTTT.